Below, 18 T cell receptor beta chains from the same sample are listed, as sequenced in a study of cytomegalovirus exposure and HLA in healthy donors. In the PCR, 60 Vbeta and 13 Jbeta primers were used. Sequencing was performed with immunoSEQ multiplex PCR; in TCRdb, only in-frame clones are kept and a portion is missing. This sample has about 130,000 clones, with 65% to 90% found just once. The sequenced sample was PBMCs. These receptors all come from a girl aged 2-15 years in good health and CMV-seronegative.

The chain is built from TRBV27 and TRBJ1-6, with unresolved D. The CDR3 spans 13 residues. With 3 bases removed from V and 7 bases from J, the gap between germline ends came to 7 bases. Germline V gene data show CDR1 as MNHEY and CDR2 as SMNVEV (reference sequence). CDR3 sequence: CASSFQANSPLHF. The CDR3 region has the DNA TGTGCCAGCAGTTTTCAGGCCAATTCACCCCTCCACTTT.

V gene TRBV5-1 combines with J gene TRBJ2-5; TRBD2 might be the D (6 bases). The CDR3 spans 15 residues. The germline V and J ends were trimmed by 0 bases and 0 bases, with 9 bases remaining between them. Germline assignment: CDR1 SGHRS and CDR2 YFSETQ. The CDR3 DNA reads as TGCGCCAGCAGCTTGGGACGGGGGTACCAAGAGACCCAGTACTTC. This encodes CASSLGRGYQETQYF. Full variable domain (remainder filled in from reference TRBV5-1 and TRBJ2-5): KAGVTQTPRYLIKTRGQQVTLSCSPISGHRSVSWYQQTPGQGLQFLFEYFSETQRNKGNFPGRFSGRQFSNSRSEMNVSTLELGDSALYLCASSLGRGYQETQYFGPGTRLLVL.

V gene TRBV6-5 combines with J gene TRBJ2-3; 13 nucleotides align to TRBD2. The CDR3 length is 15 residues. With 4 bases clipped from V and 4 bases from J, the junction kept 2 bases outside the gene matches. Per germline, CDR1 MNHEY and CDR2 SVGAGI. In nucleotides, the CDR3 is TGTGCCAGCAGTTGGACTAGCGGGAGAGCAGATACGCAGTATTTT. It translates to CASSWTSGRADTQYF.

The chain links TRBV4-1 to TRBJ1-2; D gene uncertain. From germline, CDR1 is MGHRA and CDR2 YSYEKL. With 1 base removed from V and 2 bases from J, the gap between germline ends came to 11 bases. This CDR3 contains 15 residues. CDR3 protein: CASSQASAANYGYTF. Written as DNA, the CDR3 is TGCGCCAGCAGCCAAGCGTCTGCAGCGAACTATGGCTACACCTTC.

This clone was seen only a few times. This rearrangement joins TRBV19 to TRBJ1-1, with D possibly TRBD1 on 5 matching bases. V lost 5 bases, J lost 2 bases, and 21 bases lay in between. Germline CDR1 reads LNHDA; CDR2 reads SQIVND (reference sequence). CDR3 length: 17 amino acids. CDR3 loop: CASSGQGTGGINTEAFF. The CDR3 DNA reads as TGTGCCAGTAGTGGCCAAGGAACTGGGGGGATCAACACTGAAGCTTTCTTT. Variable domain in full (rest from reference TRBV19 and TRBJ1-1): DGGITQSPKYLFRKEGQNVTLSCEQNLNHDAMYWYRQDPGQGLRLIYYSQIVNDFQKGDIAEGYSVSREKKESFPLTVTSAQKNPTAFYLCASSGQGTGGINTEAFFGQGTRLTVV.

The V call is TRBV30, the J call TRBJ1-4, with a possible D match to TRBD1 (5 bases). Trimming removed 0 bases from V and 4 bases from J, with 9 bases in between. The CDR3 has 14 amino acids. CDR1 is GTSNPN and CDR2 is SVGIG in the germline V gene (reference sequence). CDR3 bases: TGTGCCTGGAGTGTAGACAGTTTTAATGAAAAACTGTTTTTT. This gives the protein CAWSVDSFNEKLFF.

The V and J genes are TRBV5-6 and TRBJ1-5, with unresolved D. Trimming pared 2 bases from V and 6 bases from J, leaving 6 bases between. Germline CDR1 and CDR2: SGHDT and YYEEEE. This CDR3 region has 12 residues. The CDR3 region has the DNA TGTGCCAGCAGCTTAGGAGCTCAGCCCCAGCATTTT. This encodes CASSLGAQPQHF.

The chain's CDR3 is CASSLDPRGSYEQYF. CDR3 coding DNA: TGTGCCAGCAGCTTGGACCCGCGGGGCTCCTACGAGCAGTACTTC. The chain is built from TRBV5-6 and TRBJ2-7, with D possibly matching TRBD2 (6 bases). This CDR3 has 15 residues. The V and J ends lost 0 bases and 0 bases respectively, with 10 bases between them. CDR1 is SGHDT and CDR2 is YYEEEE in the germline V gene.

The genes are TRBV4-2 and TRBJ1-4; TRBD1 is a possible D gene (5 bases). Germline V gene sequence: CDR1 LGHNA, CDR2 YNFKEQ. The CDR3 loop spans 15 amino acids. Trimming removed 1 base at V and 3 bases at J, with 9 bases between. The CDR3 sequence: CASSQVTGANEKLFF. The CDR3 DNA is TGTGCCAGCAGCCAAGTAACAGGAGCTAATGAAAAACTGTTTTTT.

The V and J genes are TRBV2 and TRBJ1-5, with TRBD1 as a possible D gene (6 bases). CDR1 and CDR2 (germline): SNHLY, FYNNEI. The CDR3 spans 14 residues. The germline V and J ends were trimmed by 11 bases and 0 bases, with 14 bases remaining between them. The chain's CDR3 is CAWGGPYSNQPQHF. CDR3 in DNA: TGTGCCTGGGGGGGCCCGTATAGCAATCAGCCCCAGCATTTT.

This chain's CDR3 is CASRPDRTGEQYF. The CDR3 DNA reads TGTGCCAGCAGGCCGGACAGAACAGGCGAGCAGTACTTC. The chain recombines TRBV28 with TRBJ2-7, with D tentatively TRBD1 (6 bases). V lost 6 bases and J 6 bases, leaving 15 bases between the germline ends. From germline, CDR1 is MDHEN and CDR2 SYDVKM. CDR3 length: 13 amino acids.

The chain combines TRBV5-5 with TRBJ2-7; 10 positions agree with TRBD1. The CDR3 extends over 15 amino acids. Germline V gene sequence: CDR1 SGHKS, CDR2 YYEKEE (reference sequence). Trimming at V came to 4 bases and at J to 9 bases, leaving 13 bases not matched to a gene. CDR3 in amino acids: CASSPDPGQGIAQYF. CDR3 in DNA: TGTGCCAGCAGCCCTGACCCGGGACAGGGGATTGCGCAGTACTTC.

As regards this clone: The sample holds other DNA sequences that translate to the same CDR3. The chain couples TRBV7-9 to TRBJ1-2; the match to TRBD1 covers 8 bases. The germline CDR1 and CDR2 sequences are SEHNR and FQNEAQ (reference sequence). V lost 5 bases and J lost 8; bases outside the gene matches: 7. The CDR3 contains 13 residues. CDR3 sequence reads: CASSLGQGYGYTF. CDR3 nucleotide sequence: TGTGCCAGCAGCCTCGGACAGGGTTACGGCTACACCTTC.

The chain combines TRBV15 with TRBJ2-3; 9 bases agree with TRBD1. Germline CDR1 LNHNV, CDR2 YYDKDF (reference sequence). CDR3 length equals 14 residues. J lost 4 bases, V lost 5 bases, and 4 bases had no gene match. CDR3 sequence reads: CATSSDRGADTQYF. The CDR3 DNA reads TGTGCCACCAGCTCGGACAGGGGCGCAGATACGCAGTATTTT.

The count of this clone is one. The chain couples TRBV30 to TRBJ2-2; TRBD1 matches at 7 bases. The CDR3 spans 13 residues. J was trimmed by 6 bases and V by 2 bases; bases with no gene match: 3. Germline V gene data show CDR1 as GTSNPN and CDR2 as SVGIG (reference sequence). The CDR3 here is CAWSLQGPGELFF. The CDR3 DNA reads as TGTGCCTGGAGTCTACAGGGGCCCGGGGAGCTGTTTTTT.

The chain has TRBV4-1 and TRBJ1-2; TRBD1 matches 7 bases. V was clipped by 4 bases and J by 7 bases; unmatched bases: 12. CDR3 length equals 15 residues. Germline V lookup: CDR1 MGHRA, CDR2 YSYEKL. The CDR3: CASSPVTTGFFGYTF. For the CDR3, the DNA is TGCGCCAGCAGCCCAGTGACGACAGGGTTTTTTGGCTACACCTTC.

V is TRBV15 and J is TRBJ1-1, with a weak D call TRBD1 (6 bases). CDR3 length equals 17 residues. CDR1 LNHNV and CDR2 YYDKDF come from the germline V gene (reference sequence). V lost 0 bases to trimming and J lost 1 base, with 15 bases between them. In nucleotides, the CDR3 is TGTGCCACCAGCAGAGATGGGTGGACAGCCTCGAACACTGAAGCTTTCTTT. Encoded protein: CATSRDGWTASNTEAFF.

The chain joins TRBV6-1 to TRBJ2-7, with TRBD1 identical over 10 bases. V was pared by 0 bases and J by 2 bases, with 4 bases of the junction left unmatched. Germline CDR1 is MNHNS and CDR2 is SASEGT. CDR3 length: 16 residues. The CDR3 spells CASSEAAGTGAYEQYF. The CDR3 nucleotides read TGTGCCAGCAGTGAAGCGGCCGGGACAGGGGCCTACGAGCAGTACTTC.